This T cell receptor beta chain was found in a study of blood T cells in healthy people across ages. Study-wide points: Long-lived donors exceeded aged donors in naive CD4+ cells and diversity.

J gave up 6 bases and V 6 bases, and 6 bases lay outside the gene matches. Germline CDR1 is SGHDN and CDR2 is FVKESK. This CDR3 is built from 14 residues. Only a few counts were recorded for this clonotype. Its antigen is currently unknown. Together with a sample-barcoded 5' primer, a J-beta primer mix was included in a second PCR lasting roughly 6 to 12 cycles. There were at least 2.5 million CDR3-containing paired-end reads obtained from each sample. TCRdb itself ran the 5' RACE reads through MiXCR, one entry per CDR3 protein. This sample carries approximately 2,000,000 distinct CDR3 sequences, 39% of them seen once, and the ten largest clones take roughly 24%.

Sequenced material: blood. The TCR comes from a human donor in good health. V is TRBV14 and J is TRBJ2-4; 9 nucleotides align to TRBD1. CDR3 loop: CASSSLGQGNIQYF. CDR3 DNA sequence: TGTGCCAGCAGTTCCCTGGGACAGGGAAACATTCAGTACTTC.